The rows below give T cell receptor beta chains drawn from one sample of a study of Graves' ophthalmopathy and Graves' hyperthyroidism. From the multiplex PCR reads, TCRdb called clonotypes with MiXCR, one entry per CDR3 protein. This table holds a few hundred thousand distinct CDR3 sequences, 15% to 20% found once. Material: peripheral blood. These receptors were obtained from an adult man with Graves' ophthalmopathy. The CDR3 runs from the conserved cysteine through the conserved F or W. A D gene is named only where the DNA matches it firmly. Clone sizes are given selectively: once, few, many, or a class where the clone is expanded.

V,size,J,D,DNA,CDR3
TRBV20-1,once,TRBJ2-7,.,TGCAGTGCTAGAGGGTCCGCGGGACACAACTACGAGCAGTACTTC,CSARGSAGHNYEQYF
TRBV4-3,many,TRBJ2-7,.,TGCGCCAGCAGCCAGGAGGCTTGGGACGAGCAGTACTTC,CASSQEAWDEQYF
TRBV10-3,many,TRBJ2-7,.,TGTGCCATCAGGAAGACAGGTGCCTACGAGCAGTACTTC,CAIRKTGAYEQYF
TRBV27,many,TRBJ2-7,TRBD2,TGTGCCAGCAGTTTCTTAGCACGCGGACTAAGGACTAGCGGGAGCTCCTACGAGCAGTACTTC,CASSFLARGLRTSGSSYEQYF
TRBV6-5,many,TRBJ2-1,.,TGTGCCAGCAGTTACTCGATCTCCGGTGAGCAGTTCTTC,CASSYSISGEQFF
TRBV12-3/TRBV12-4,many,TRBJ2-7,.,TGTGCCAGCAGTACGAACCTACAGGCAACCTACGAGCAGTACTTC,CASSTNLQATYEQYF
TRBV4-1,many,TRBJ2-7,.,TGCGCCAGCAGCCAAGAGCAGGCGCCCCACCTCTACGAGCAGTACTTC,CASSQEQAPHLYEQYF
TRBV6-1,many,TRBJ1-1,.,TGTGCCAGCAGTGACCTGAACACTGAAGCTTTCTTT,CASSDLNTEAFF
TRBV6-2/TRBV6-3,.,TRBJ1-1,.,TGTGCCAGCAGCCTCAAATATCCGAATGAAGCTTTCTTT,CASSLKYPNEAFF
TRBV6-1,many,TRBJ1-2,.,TGTGCCAGCAGGCCAAGCGGGGGAGGCTATGGCTACACCTTC,CASRPSGGGYGYTF
TRBV20-1,many,TRBJ2-7,.,TGCAGTGCTACACCCGGCCGCGAGCAGTACTTC,CSATPGREQYF
TRBV15,many,TRBJ2-7,.,TGTGCCACCAGCCCGAAGGGGGGTACCTACGAGCAGTACTTC,CATSPKGGTYEQYF
TRBV6-1,.,TRBJ2-7,.,TGTGCCAGCATGGGGCAGGACCGTTACGAGCAGTACTTC,CASMGQDRYEQYF
TRBV20-1,many,TRBJ2-7,.,TGCAGTGCTAGAGACTTCTCAGGGTTGGTTCACGAGCAGTACTTC,CSARDFSGLVHEQYF
TRBV5-1,many,TRBJ1-2,TRBD1,TGCGCCAGCAAGGGGACAGGGGGCGCGGGCTATGGCTACACCTTC,CASKGTGGAGYGYTF
TRBV30,many,TRBJ2-5,.,TGTGCCTGGAGCGTAAGGACCGAAACTCAAGAGACCCAGTACTTC,CAWSVRTETQETQYF
TRBV6-1,many,TRBJ2-7,.,TGTGCCAGCAGTAAGACAGGTTCCTACGATCAGTACTTC,CASSKTGSYDQYF
TRBV3-1,few,TRBJ2-7,.,TGTGCCAGCAGCCGACTAGATTACGAGCAGTACTTC,CASSRLDYEQYF
TRBV6-2/TRBV6-3,.,TRBJ2-5,.,TGTGCCAGCAGACGAGACGGCGCCATCCAAGAGACCCAGTACTTC,CASRRDGAIQETQYF
TRBV30,many,TRBJ1-5,.,TGTGCCTGGTCCGCCCGGGTCAATCAGCCCCAGCATTTT,CAWSARVNQPQHF
TRBV18,few,TRBJ1-1,.,TGTGCCAGCTCACCACCGGCAGGTGGGAGCACTGAAGCTTTCTTT,CASSPPAGGSTEAFF
TRBV6-1,many,TRBJ1-2,.,TGTGCCAGCACGAGGCCATATGGCTACACCTTC,CASTRPYGYTF
TRBV28,few,TRBJ1-2,.,TGTGCCAGCAGCACCGGACGGATCTATGGCTACACCTTC,CASSTGRIYGYTF
TRBV3-1,.,TRBJ2-2,TRBD2,TGTGCCAGCAGCCAAGATACTAGCGTGGGGGCCGGGGAGCTGTTTTTT,CASSQDTSVGAGELFF
TRBV4-2,many,TRBJ2-5,.,TGTGCCAGCAGCCAGACGGGTTGGGGAGAGAGAGAGGGGATCCAGTACTTC,CASSQTGWGEREGIQYF
TRBV28,many,TRBJ1-3,.,TGTGCCAGCAGGCTCTCTGGAAACACCATATATTTT,CASRLSGNTIYF
TRBV19,many,TRBJ1-1,.,TGTGCCAGTTCTCGGTCAGGAATGAACACTGAAGCTTTCTTT,CASSRSGMNTEAFF
TRBV6-2/TRBV6-3,many,TRBJ1-2,.,TGTGCCAGCAGTTACTCGATTTCACCCGCAGGGAGTGGCTACACCTTC,CASSYSISPAGSGYTF
TRBV19,many,TRBJ1-5,.,TGTGCCAGTAGGGTGACTCGGGATAGCAATCAGCCCCAGCATTTT,CASRVTRDSNQPQHF
TRBV12-3/TRBV12-4,.,TRBJ1-6,TRBD1,TGTGCCAGCAGTCCGACAGGGGCCGCTTCACCCCTCCACTTT,CASSPTGAASPLHF
TRBV29-1,many,TRBJ2-7,TRBD2,TGCAGCGTTGCTATCCTCGGCGGGAGCGGTATCCACGAGCAGTACTTC,CSVAILGGSGIHEQYF
TRBV7-2,many,TRBJ2-5,.,TGTGCCAGCAGCCCTGGGACGCCACAAGAGACCCAGTACTTC,CASSPGTPQETQYF
TRBV3-1,many,TRBJ1-1,.,TGTGCCAGCAGCCCAGGCGGACGGGGGTTTTTACGGACTGAAGCTTTCTTT,CASSPGGRGFLRTEAFF
TRBV10-2,many,TRBJ1-1,.,TGCGCCAGCAGTGAGTCGATAGGGGACGGCACTGAAGCTTTCTTT,CASSESIGDGTEAFF
TRBV7-3,.,TRBJ1-1,.,TGTGCCAGCAGCTTAAACCCAGGAGAGAACACTGAAGCTTTCTTT,CASSLNPGENTEAFF
TRBV7-3,once,TRBJ1-2,.,TGTGCCAGCAGCTTATTCGGCGGGGATGTCGGCTATGGCTACACCTTC,CASSLFGGDVGYGYTF
TRBV6-2/TRBV6-3,many,TRBJ1-5,.,TGTGCCAGCAGTTACTCGCGGCCCGATAGCAATCAGCCCCAGCATTTT,CASSYSRPDSNQPQHF
TRBV20-1,many,TRBJ2-5,.,TGCAGTGCTAGACAGCCACGGTTCTCGGGGGAGACCCAGTACTTC,CSARQPRFSGETQYF
TRBV28,many,TRBJ2-5,.,TGTGCCACCAAGCTCTACGGACCGCGAGAGACCCAGTACTTC,CATKLYGPRETQYF
TRBV6-5,many,TRBJ1-2,.,TGTGCCAGCAGCCCGACGGGGGAGCATGGCTACACCTTC,CASSPTGEHGYTF
TRBV4-3,.,TRBJ2-4,TRBD1,TGCGCCAGCAGCCAAGACCCGGACAGGGCGGCCAAAAACATTCAGTACTTC,CASSQDPDRAAKNIQYF
TRBV7-2,many,TRBJ1-5,.,TGTGCCAGCAGCTTAGCCCAGGGCGGTGGGCAGCCCCAGCATTTT,CASSLAQGGGQPQHF
TRBV6-1,many,TRBJ1-6,.,TGTGCCAGCATAAGGACTACCTCAGGGACTTCACCCCTCCACTTT,CASIRTTSGTSPLHF
TRBV6-5,many,TRBJ2-7,.,TGTGCCAGCAAGGCAGCACAGAGCTCCTACGAGCAGTACTTC,CASKAAQSSYEQYF
TRBV7-2,many,TRBJ2-7,TRBD1,TGTGCCAGCAGCTCGCGGACAGGGGGAGAATACGAGCAGTACTTC,CASSSRTGGEYEQYF
TRBV11-2,many,TRBJ1-2,.,TGTGCCAGCAGCCCGACGCAGGGGCGTAACTATGGCTACACCTTC,CASSPTQGRNYGYTF
TRBV10-3,many,TRBJ2-7,.,TGTGCCATCAGTGACAGGAAAAACTCCTACGAGCAGTACTTC,CAISDRKNSYEQYF
TRBV20-1,once,TRBJ1-2,.,TGCAGTGTAGAGGATGGGACTTGGTATGGCTACACCTTC,CSVEDGTWYGYTF